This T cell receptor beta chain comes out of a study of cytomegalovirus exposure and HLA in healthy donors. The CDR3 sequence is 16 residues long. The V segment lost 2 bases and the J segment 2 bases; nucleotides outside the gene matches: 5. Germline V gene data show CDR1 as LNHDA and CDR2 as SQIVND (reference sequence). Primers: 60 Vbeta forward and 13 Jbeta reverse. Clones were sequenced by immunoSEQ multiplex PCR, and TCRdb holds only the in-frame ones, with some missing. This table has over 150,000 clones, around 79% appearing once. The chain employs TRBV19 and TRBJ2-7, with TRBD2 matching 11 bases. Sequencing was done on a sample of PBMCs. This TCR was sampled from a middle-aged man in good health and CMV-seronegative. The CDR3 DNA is TGTGCCAGTAGTATAACACTAGCGGGGGCCACCTACGAGCAGTACTTC. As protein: CASSITLAGATYEQYF.